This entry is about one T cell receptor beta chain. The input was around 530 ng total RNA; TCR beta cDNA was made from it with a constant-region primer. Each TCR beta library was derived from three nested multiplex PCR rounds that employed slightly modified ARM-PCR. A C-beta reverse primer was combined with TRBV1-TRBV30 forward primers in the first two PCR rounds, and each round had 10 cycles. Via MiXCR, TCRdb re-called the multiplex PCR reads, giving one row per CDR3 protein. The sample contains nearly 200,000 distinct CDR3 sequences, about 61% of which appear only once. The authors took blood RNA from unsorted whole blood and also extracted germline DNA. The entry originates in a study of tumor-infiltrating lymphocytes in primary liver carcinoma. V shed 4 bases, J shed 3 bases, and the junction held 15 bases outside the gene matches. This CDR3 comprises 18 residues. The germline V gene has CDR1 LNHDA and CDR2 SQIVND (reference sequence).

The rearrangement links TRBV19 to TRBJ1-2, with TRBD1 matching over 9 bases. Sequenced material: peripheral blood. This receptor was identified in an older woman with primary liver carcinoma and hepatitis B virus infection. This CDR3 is CASSKSLVRDRDDYGYTF. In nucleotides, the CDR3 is TGTGCCAGTAGTAAGTCCCTTGTTCGGGACAGGGACGACTATGGCTACACCTTC.